The TCR beta chain under discussion was sequenced for a study of human T cells and chemical hapten exposure (dated by TCRdb to about 2021). Turning to the overall study: For sensitization, 2% DPC in acetone was applied to a roughly 2 cm by roughly 2 cm area of upper inner arm skin. Patients additionally received weekly therapeutic DPC doses to the scalp throughout the approximately 22-week study period. Patch testing on the upper back used Finn chambers containing 0.01% DPC, with scoring done after 6 days according to International Contact Dermatitis Research Group standards. Most of the patients in the cohort were female, and the cohort covered alopecia areata with under or over 50% scalp involvement, alopecia totalis and alopecia universalis. Libraries were combined into a pool for sequencing, and differences in TCR yield between samples came mainly from small differences in library volumes within the pool. This study followed changes in the peripheral blood TCR repertoire in vivo during primary and secondary sensitization of alopecia patients to the hapten diphenylcyclopropenone (DPC). Blood samples were taken from patients before sensitization (week 0) and at 2, 6 and about 24 weeks after DPC sensitization. For TCR sequencing, blood came from about 29 alopecia patients at anywhere from one to four time points (pre-sensitization, 2, 6 and 24 weeks). General conclusions and limits of the study: Patch test score correlated positively with the number of PT1 expanded TCRs, reaching significance at thresholds 8, 16 and 32 but not at 4. No change with DPC sensitization was found in the number of TCRs above 1 in 1000 frequency, and no evidence of global repertoire structure alterations was found. Compared with pre-sensitization or healthy control sets, expanded TCRs formed significantly more large CDR3 similarity clusters, which is consistent with antigen-driven responses. Because every patient had alopecia, a presumed autoimmune disease, the patients' immune response might differ from that of healthy individuals. Repeated subsampling changed both the strength of the expansion versus patch-test correlation and the threshold at which that correlation became significant.

Measured from the cysteine to the phenylalanine, the CDR3 is 15 residues long. CDR3 DNA is the only sequence kept; it has 45 bases, read in frame from the first base. At the junction V is shortened by 0 bases and J by 3 bases; bases outside the gene matches: 5. The CDR1 and CDR2 encoded by the germline V gene are SGHDN and FVKESK. The library came from RACE. This sample was sequenced with a NextSeq 500. Library preparation attached unique molecular identifiers to individual cDNA molecules for quantitative, reproducible TCR counting. For every blood RNA sample, sequencing covered both the TCR alpha and TCR beta chains. In the paper's pipeline: A median of around 96,000 TCRs per sample was observed, with a range of about 23,224 to 750,000. V, J and CDR3 annotation of the TCR reads was performed with the Decombinator software suite. To make PS versus PT1 abundance plots, every sample was subsampled to the same number of TCRs (28,000). Expanded TCRs were defined as absent before sensitization and observed at least eight times at the 2-week time point. The raw public reads went through TCRdb reprocessing: fastp at Q25, MiXCR clone calling, in-frame beta chains kept. Each CDR3 protein appears once, grouped with its most common genes and DNA. TCRdb, not the authors, supplied the V and J calls. The sample table holds some 70,000 distinct CDR3 sequences, of which around a third were seen once. About 10% of the sample goes to the ten largest clones.

In the paper's terms, the time point label means: patch test 1, 2 weeks after DPC sensitization. In the paper's terms, the treatment or condition label means: therapeutic diphenylcyclopropenone sensitization with weekly scalp DPC. At each patch-test visit, blood was drawn before the patch test was applied. To be eligible, patients had to be aged 18 to 70, diagnosed with alopecia and judged suitable for DPC therapy, while pregnant patients were excluded. Total RNA was isolated from unfractionated whole blood collected in Tempus Blood RNA tubes. This clonotype has a handful of counts. Its cognate antigen has yet to be identified. It has no much larger one-base neighbor in the sample; base qualities were not kept.

Sequencing was performed on whole blood, taken in connection with sensitization to the hapten diphenylcyclopropenone (DPC). The receptor was isolated from a middle-aged man with alopecia areata. Some clones in this sample may be carry-over from other donors' samples. The V and J genes are TRBV14 and TRBJ2-7; TRBD1 aligns with 7 central bases. The nucleotide sequence reads as follows: TGTGCCAGCAGCCAAGATCGAAGACAGGGCTACGAGCAGTACTTC. Protein translation: CASSQDRRQGYEQYF. The CDR3, completed at both ends by the reference TRBV14 and TRBJ2-7 genes, gives the full variable domain EAGVTQFPSHSVIEKGQTVTLRCDPISGHDNLYWYRRVMGKEIKFLLHFVKESKQDESGMPNNRFLAERTGGTYSTLKVQPAELEDSGVYFCASSQDRRQGYEQYFGPGTRLTVT.